The entry below describes one TCR beta chain. Its antigen specificity is not known. No qualities accompany the bases; no much larger clone lies one base away. Its CDR3 holds 18 amino acids, cysteine through phenylalanine. The sequence is cut down to CDR3 DNA, 54 bases in frame from base 1. Reading the germline V gene gives CDR1 SGHVS and CDR2 FQNEAQ. V and J lose 2 bases and 12 bases, and a span of 29 bases separates them. TCRdb names Illumina HiSeq 1500 as the instrument used. Using fastp trimming at Q25 and MiXCR clonotype assembly, TCRdb reanalyzed the public sequencing data and kept in-frame beta chains. Entries are consolidated by CDR3 protein sequence, retaining the most common genes and DNA. A total of about 740,000 distinct CDR3 sequences appear in this sample, roughly 36% of them only once. The ten largest account for under 3.5% of the sample. The sample originates from a study of T cell repertoires in cytomegalovirus infection (dated by TCRdb to the late 2010s). The study in broad terms: The HLA type of each donor mattered for the analysis, because public TCR beta signatures pointed to carriage of CMV infection along with the matching HLA type.

General study outcomes and caveats: Cumulative frequency of public TCR beta family members discriminated carriers of CMV infection plus the relevant HLA type in this cohort and an independent approximately 370-donor cohort. The ex vivo response was dominated by HLA-C-restricted CMV-specific TCR beta clonotypes, and the single most frequent clonotype in two of eight donors was supplied by these HLA-C-restricted clonotypes.

The chain is assembled from TRBV7-8 and TRBJ2-1; the D call is tentative, TRBD1 or TRBD2, as each matches 6 bases. The sequence derives from a human donor in good health (CMV status not recorded). Some clones in this sample may be carry-over from other donors' samples. The sequenced material came from PBMCs. The DNA reads as follows: TGTGCCAGCAGCTTAAAAGGAAGCGGGTCTAGGGGGGAGCAAGGGCAGTTCTTC. Its protein is CASSLKGSGSRGEQGQFF.